This T cell receptor (beta chain) was captured in a study of cytotoxic CD8 clonotypes in ibrutinib-treated CLL. The wider study: Among patients, around 24 responded partially and 2 completely; around 14 then stayed remitted and some twelve progressed after median around 66 months. Broader study findings: Public clonotypes, an uncommon group, contracted or remained stable on treatment.

The table came from immunoSEQ multiplex PCR; TCRdb's copy has only in-frame clones and leaves some out. Of about 310,000 clones in the sample, more than 65% were seen once. This CDR3 has 16 amino acids. Germline CDR1 WSHSY, CDR2 SAAADI. V gave up 7 bases and J gave up 4 bases; unmatched junction bases: 12. Details on this clone: Its target is unknown.

PBMCs were cryopreserved, and roughly 1.9 micrograms of genomic DNA from them went into TCR beta libraries. The gene calls are TRBV10-2 and TRBJ2-4, with TRBD2 matching over 8 bases. The sample was PBMCs, taken before ibrutinib treatment. The sequence derives from a human donor with chronic lymphocytic leukemia. In DNA, the CDR3 is TGCGCCAGCAACCCTTTACCGGGACTAGTGAAAAACATTCAGTACTTC. This sequence encodes CASNPLPGLVKNIQYF.